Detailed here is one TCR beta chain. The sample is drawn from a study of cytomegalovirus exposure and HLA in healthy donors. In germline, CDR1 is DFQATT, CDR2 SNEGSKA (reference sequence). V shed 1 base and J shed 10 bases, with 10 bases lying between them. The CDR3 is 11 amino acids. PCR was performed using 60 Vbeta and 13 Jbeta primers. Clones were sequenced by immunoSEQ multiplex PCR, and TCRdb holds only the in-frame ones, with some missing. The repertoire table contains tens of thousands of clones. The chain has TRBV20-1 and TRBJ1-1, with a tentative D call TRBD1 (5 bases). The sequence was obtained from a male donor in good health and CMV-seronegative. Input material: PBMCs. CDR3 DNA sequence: TGCAGTGCTAGAGCTCAGGGAACAGCTTTCTTT. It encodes CSARAQGTAFF.